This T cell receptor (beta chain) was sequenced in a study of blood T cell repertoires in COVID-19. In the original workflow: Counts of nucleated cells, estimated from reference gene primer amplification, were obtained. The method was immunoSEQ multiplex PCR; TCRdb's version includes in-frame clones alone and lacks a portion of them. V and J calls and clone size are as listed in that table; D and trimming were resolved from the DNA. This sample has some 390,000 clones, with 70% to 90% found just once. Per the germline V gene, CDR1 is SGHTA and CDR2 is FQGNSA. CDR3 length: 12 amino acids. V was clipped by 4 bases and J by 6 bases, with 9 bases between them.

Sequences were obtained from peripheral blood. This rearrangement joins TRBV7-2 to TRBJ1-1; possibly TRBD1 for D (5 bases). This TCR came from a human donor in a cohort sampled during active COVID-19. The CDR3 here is CASSWGGAEAFF. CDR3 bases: TGTGCCAGCAGCTGGGGGGGGGCTGAAGCTTTCTTT.